Reported below is one T cell receptor (beta chain). The data derive from a study of blood T cell repertoires in COVID-19. Trimming removed 2 bases from V and 3 bases from J, with 8 bases in between. CDR3 size: 13 residues. Germline V CDR1 and CDR2: MNHEY, SVGEGT. Study processing details: Quantification of nucleated cells was approximated via reference gene primer amplification. Measured with immunoSEQ multiplex PCR; TCRdb has only the in-frame clones, and not every one. The V and J calls and clone size come from that table; D and trimming were worked out from the DNA. The profile covers over 75,000 clones, with around 80% appearing a single time and approximately 9% taken by the ten largest.

Sequencing was carried out using peripheral blood. The receptor comes from a man in his fifties or sixties who had recovered from COVID-19. V is TRBV6-2 or TRBV6-3 and J is TRBJ2-7; D is uncertain. CDR3 sequence reads: CASSYPGGYEQYF. The CDR3, as DNA: TGTGCCAGCAGTTACCCAGGTGGCTACGAGCAGTACTTC.